This is a list of T cell receptor beta chains from one sample in a study of vaccination effects on CD4 cells after COVID-19. What these receptors recognize is not known. Measured with immunoSEQ multiplex PCR; TCRdb has only the in-frame clones, and not every one. Here the sample spans 25,000 to 30,000 clones, less than 75% being singletons. Sequencing was performed on CD4+ T cells from PBMCs cultured with HCoV-NL63 spike peptides, taken after COVID-19 vaccination. The receptors were gathered from a human donor who received a COVID-19 vaccine. Each CDR3 is given with its conserved first and last residue. Fields, in order: J gene, V gene, CDR3 protein.

TRBJ2-2,TRBV5-4,CASSLGEQGSTGELFF
TRBJ2-2,TRBV6-1,CASSELGQGAGGELFF
TRBJ1-1,TRBV12-3/TRBV12-4,CASSNLMNTEAFF
TRBJ2-7,TRBV24-1,CATSDSWTNPSYEQYF
TRBJ2-5,TRBV1,CTSSQSSGRGLTQYF
TRBJ2-7,TRBV14,CASSQASYEQYF
TRBJ2-3,TRBV9,CASSRPDTQYF
TRBJ2-3,TRBV10-1,CASSGQGATDTQYF
TRBJ2-7,TRBV5-1,CASSLGHRDTYEQYF
TRBJ2-5,TRBV11-3,CASSLGLRGEETQYF
TRBJ2-3,TRBV6-5,CASSYYQRADTQYF
TRBJ2-2,TRBV18,CASSLQGTGELFF
TRBJ2-5,TRBV20-1,CSASGSAGAYQETQYF
TRBJ1-3,TRBV7-6,CASSWGTGRFGNTIYF
TRBJ1-1,TRBV4-1,CASSPLGLGRVLRTEAFF
TRBJ2-1,TRBV19,CASDSGTSGYNEQFF
TRBJ2-7,TRBV11-2,CASSFWLREYEQYF
TRBJ2-3,TRBV2,CASSELAGGAGTQYF
TRBJ2-4,TRBV3-1/TRBV3-2,CASSSWTGERNIQYF
TRBJ1-1,TRBV7-9,CASSRPGNTEAFF
TRBJ1-4,TRBV6-5,CASGDLRQHVEKLFF
TRBJ2-7,TRBV29-1,CSVTRQEAYEQYF